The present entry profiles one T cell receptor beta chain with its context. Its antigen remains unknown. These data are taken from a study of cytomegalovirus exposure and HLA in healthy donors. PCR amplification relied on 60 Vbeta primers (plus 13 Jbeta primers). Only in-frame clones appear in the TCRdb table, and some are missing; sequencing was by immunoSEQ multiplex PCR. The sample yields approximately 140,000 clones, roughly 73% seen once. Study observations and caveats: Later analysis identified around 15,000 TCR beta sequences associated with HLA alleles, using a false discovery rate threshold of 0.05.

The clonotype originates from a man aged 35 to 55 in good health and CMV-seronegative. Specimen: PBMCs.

This CDR3 is CASGLDSWGGTEQFF. Written as DNA, the CDR3 is TGTGCTAGTGGTTTGGACAGTTGGGGGGGGACTGAGCAGTTCTTC. V usage is TRBV12-5 and J usage is TRBJ2-1, with 7 nucleotides matching TRBD2. The V gene end was trimmed by 1 base and the J gene end by 9 bases; junction bases not matched to a gene: 9. CDR1 is LGHNT, CDR2 FRNRAP, per germline. The CDR3 is 15 residues long. The full variable domain, rest sourced from reference TRBV12-5 and TRBJ2-1, is DARVTQTPRHKVTEMGQEVTMRCQPILGHNTVFWYRQTMMQGLELLAYFRNRAPLDDSGMPKDRFSAEMPDATLATLKIQPSEPRDSAVYFCASGLDSWGGTEQFFGPGTRLTVL.